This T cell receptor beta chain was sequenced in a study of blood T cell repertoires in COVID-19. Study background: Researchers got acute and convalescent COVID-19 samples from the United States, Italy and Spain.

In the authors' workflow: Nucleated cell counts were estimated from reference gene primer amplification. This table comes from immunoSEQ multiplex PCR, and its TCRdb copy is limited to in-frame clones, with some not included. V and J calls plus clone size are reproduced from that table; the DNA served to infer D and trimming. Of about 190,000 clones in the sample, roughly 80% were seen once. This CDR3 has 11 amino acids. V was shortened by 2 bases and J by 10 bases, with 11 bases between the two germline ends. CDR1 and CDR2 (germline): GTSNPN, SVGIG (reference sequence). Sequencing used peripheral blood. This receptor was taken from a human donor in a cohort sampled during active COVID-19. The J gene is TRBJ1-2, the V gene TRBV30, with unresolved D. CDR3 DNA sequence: TGTGCCTGGAGTAGACCGACAACCTACACCTTC. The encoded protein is CAWSRPTTYTF.